What follows is one TCR beta chain and its context. The sample comes from a study of shared clonotypes between healthy human individuals. The repertoire was sequenced with immunoSEQ multiplex PCR; TCRdb's copy has only in-frame clones and lacks some. The sample comprises 2 million to 2.5 million clones, approximately 94% of which are singletons, and more than 0.1% rests with the top ten. Material: naive CD4+ T cells sorted from blood. Subset: CD45RA+ positively selected. The receptor comes from a man aged 18 to 30 in good health.

The DNA for the CDR3 is TGTGCCAGCAGCCCGTGGGCATCCAATCAGCCCCAGCATTTT. It yields the protein CASSPWASNQPQHF. This chain links TRBV6-7 with TRBJ1-5; D is undetermined. TRBV6-7 has ORF status, its function being uncertain. V lost 6 bases and J 3 bases, leaving 12 bases between the germline ends. This CDR3 region has 14 residues.